This T cell receptor beta chain was documented in a study of T cell responses to AZD1222 COVID-19 vaccine. This clone was seen once. The antigen is undetermined. Study results and caveats: Seropositive at baseline were only a handful of AZD1222 recipients.

Produced via immunoSEQ multiplex PCR; TCRdb's table is partial and in-frame only. The table records about 150,000 clones, roughly 94% of them present only once. The CDR3 spans 13 residues. V lost 6 bases and J lost 2, with 8 bases in between. The rearrangement uses TRBV12-3 or TRBV12-4 and TRBJ2-1, with a weak D call TRBD2 (5 bases). Sequences were derived from peripheral blood, sampled on day 0 of AZD1222 vaccination. This TCR was sampled from an adult in good health. The CDR3: CASSPRAYNEQFF. The DNA of the CDR3 is TGTGCCAGCAGCCCGAGGGCCTACAATGAGCAGTTCTTC.